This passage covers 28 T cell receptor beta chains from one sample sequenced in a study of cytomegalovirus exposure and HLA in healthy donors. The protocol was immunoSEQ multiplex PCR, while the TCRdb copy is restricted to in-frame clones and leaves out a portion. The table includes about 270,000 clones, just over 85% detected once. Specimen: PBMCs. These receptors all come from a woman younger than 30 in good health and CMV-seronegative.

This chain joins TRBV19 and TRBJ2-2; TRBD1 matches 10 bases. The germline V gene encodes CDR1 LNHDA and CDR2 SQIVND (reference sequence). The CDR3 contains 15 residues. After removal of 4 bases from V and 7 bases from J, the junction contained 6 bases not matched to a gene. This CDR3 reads CASSTWTGGSGELFF. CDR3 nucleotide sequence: TGTGCCAGTAGTACGTGGACAGGGGGGAGCGGGGAGCTGTTTTTT.

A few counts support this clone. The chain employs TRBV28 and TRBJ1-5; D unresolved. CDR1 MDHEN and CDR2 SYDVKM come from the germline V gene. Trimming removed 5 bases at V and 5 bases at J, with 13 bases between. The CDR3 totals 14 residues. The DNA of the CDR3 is TGTGCCAGCAGTCCCCGGAGTAAGTATCAGCCCCAGCATTTT. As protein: CASSPRSKYQPQHF.

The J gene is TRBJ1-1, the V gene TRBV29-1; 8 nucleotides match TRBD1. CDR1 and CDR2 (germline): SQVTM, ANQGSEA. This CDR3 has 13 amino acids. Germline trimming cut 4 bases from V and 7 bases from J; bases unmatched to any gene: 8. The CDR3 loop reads CSVGRGTGVEAFF. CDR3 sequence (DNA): TGCAGCGTTGGAAGGGGGACAGGAGTTGAAGCTTTCTTT. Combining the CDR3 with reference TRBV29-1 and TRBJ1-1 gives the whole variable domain SAVISQKPSRDICQRGTSLTIQCQVDSQVTMMFWYRQQPGQSLTLIATANQGSEATYESGFVIDKFPISRPNLTFSTLTVSNMSPEDSSIYLCSVGRGTGVEAFFGQGTRLTVV.

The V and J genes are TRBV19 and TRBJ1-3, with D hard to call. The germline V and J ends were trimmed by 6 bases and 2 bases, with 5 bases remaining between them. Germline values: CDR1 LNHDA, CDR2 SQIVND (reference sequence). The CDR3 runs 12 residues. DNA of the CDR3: TGTGCCAGTAGCCAGACTGGAAACACCATATATTTT. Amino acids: CASSQTGNTIYF.

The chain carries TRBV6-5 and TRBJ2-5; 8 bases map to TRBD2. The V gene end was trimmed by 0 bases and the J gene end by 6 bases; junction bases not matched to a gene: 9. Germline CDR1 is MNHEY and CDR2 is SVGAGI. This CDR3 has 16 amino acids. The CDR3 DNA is TGTGCCAGCAGTTACTCTCCGGGAGGGCCCGGTAAGACCCAGTACTTC. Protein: CASSYSPGGPGKTQYF.

The CDR3 loop is CASSLVGRGTEAFF. DNA for the CDR3: TGTGCCAGCAGCTTAGTAGGCAGGGGTACTGAAGCTTTCTTT. The J gene is TRBJ1-1, the V gene TRBV11-2; weak D call: TRBD1 (6 bases). Germline V lookup: CDR1 SGHAT, CDR2 FQNNGV. The CDR3 length is 14 residues. Trimming pared 1 base from V and 5 bases from J, leaving 11 bases between. Full variable domain (missing parts from reference TRBV11-2 and TRBJ1-1): EAGVAQSPRYKIIEKRQSVAFWCNPISGHATLYWYQQILGQGPKLLIQFQNNGVVDDSQLPKDRFSAERLKGVDSTLKIQPAKLEDSAVYLCASSLVGRGTEAFFGQGTRLTVV.

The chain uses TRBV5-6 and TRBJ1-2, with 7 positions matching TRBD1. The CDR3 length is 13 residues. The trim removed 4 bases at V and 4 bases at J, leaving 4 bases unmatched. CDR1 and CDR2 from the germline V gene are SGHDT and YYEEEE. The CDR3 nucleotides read TGTGCCAGCAGCCTTACAGGGGTCTATGGCTACACCTTC. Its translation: CASSLTGVYGYTF.

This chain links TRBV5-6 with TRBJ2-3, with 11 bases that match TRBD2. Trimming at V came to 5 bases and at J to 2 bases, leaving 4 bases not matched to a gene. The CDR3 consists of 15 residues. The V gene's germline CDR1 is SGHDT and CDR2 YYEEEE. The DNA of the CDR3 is TGTGCCAGCAGTGAACTAGCGGGGGCCACAGATACGCAGTATTTT. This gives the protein CASSELAGATDTQYF.

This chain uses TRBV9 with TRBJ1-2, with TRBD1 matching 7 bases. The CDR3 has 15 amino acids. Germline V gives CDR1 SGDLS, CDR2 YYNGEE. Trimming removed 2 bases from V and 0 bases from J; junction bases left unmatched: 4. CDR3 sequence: CASSVGQATNYGYTF. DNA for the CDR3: TGTGCCAGCAGCGTCGGACAGGCAACTAACTATGGCTACACCTTC.

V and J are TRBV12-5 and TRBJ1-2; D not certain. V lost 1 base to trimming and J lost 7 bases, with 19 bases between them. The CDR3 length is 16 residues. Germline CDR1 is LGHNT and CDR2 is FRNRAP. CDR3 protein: CASGLANSLLLRGYTF. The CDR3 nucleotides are TGTGCTAGTGGTTTGGCGAACAGCCTCCTGCTCCGTGGCTACACCTTC.

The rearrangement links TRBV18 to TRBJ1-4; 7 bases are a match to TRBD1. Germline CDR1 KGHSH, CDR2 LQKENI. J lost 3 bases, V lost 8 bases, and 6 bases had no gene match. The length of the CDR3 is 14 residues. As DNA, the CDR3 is TGTGCCAGCACGGGGACAGCTCCTAATGAAAAACTGTTTTTT. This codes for CASTGTAPNEKLFF.

CDR3 nucleotide sequence: TGTGCCATCAGTGAGGAGAGGACAGGGACCTTGTTGGATGGCTACACCTTC. Translation gives CAISEERTGTLLDGYTF. The chain uses TRBV10-3 and TRBJ1-2, with TRBD1 identical over 8 bases. V gave up 2 bases and J gave up 6 bases; unmatched junction bases: 14. Per germline, CDR1 ENHRY and CDR2 SYGVKD. The CDR3 totals 17 residues.

The chain's CDR3 is CASSYWAGDGEQYF. In nucleotides, the CDR3 is TGTGCCAGCAGTTACTGGGCAGGGGATGGGGAGCAGTACTTC. J is TRBJ2-7 and V is TRBV6-5, with D possibly TRBD1 on 6 matching bases. Germline V gene sequence: CDR1 MNHEY, CDR2 SVGAGI. V was pared by 1 base and J by 7 bases, with 14 bases between. The CDR3 is made up of 14 amino acids.

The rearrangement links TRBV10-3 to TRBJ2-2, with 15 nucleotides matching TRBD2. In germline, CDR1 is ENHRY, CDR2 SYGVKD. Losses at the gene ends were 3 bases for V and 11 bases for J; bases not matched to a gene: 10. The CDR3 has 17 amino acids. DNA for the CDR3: TGTGCCATCAGTGAAATGTATGGGACTAGCGGGAGGTATGAGCTGTTTTTT. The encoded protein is CAISEMYGTSGRYELFF.

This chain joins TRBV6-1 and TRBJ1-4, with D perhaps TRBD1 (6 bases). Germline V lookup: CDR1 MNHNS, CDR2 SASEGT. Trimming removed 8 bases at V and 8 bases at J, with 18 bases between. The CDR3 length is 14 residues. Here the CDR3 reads CASLYPGAGEKLFF. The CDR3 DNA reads TGTGCCAGCCTATATCCAGGGGCTGGGGAAAAACTGTTTTTT.

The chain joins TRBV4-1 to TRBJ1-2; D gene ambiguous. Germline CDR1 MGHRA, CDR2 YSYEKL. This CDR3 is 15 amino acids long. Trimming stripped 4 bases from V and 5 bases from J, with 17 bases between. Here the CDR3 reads CASSLTAQVLYGYTF. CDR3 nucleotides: TGCGCCAGCAGCCTCACGGCCCAGGTGCTTTATGGCTACACCTTC.

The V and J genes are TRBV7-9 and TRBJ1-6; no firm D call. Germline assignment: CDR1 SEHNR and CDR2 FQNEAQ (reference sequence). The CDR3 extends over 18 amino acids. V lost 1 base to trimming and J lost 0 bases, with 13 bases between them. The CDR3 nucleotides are TGTGCCAGCAGCTTAGAGGGTTCTGGAGGCTCCTATAATTCACCCCTCCACTTT. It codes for CASSLEGSGGSYNSPLHF.

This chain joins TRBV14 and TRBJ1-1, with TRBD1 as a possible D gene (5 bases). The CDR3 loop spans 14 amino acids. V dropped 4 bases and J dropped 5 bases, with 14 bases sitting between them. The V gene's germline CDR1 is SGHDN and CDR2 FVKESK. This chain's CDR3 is CASSPRGGSTEAFF. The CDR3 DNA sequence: TGTGCCAGCAGCCCCCGGGGGGGTAGTACTGAAGCTTTCTTT.

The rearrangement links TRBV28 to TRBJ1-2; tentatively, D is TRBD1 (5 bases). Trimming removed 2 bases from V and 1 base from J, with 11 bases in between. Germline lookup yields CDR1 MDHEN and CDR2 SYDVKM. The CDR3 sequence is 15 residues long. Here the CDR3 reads CASSLGGRVNYGYTF. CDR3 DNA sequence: TGTGCCAGCAGTTTAGGCGGCAGGGTTAACTATGGCTACACCTTC.

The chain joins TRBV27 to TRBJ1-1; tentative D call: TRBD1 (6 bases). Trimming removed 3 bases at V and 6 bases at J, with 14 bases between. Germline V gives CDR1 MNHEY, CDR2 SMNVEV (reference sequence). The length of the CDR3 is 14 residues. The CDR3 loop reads CASSFNTAGAEAFF. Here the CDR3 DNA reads TGTGCCAGCAGTTTCAATACCGCAGGGGCTGAAGCTTTCTTT.

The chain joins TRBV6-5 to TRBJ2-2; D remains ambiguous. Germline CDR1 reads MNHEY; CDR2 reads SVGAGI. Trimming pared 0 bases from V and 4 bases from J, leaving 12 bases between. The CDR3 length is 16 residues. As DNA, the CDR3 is TGTGCCAGCAGTTACTCGGTCCTCAGTCGCACCGGGGAGCTGTTTTTT. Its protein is CASSYSVLSRTGELFF.

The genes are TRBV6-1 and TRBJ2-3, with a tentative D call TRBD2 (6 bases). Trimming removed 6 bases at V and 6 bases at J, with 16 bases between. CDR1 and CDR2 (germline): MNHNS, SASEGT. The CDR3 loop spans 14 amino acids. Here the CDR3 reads CASRPGTGGDTQYF. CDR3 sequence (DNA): TGTGCCAGCAGGCCCGGGACTGGGGGGGATACGCAGTATTTT.

Here the CDR3 DNA reads TGTGCCAGCACCTTCAGGGTTACGAGGACCTACGAGCAGTACTTC. Protein sequence: CASTFRVTRTYEQYF. The chain uses TRBV28 and TRBJ2-7, with D possibly TRBD1 on 5 matching bases. CDR1 is MDHEN and CDR2 is SYDVKM in the germline V gene. The CDR3 is made up of 15 amino acids. Trimming took off 7 bases at V and 2 bases at J, with 18 bases between the two ends.

The CDR3 spells CASSPPVGQGSSGYTF. CDR3 in DNA: TGTGCCAGCTCACCACCGGTGGGACAGGGGAGTTCTGGCTACACCTTC. This chain links TRBV18 with TRBJ1-2; 10 bases align to TRBD1. Germline V CDR1 and CDR2: KGHSH, LQKENI. V shed 0 bases and J 7 bases; nucleotides not matched to a gene: 8. This CDR3 is 16 amino acids long.

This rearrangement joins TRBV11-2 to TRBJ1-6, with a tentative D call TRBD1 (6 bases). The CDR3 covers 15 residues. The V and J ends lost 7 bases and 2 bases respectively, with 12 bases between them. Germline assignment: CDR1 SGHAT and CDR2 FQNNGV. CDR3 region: CASTLQGTYNSPLHF. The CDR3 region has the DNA TGTGCCAGCACGCTCCAGGGGACCTATAATTCACCCCTCCACTTT.

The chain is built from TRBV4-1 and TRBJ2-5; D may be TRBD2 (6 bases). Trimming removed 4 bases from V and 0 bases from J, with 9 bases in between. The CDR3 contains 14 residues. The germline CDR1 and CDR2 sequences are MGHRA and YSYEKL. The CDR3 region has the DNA TGCGCCAGCAGCCCCGGAGGGTACCAAGAGACCCAGTACTTC. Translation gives CASSPGGYQETQYF.

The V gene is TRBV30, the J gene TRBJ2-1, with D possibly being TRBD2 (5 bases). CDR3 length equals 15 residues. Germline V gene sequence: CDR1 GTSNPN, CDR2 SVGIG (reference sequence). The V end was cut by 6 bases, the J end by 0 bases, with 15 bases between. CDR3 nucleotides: TGTGCCTGTCCCCGAGGCACTAGCTCCTACAATGAGCAGTTCTTC. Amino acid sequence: CACPRGTSSYNEQFF.

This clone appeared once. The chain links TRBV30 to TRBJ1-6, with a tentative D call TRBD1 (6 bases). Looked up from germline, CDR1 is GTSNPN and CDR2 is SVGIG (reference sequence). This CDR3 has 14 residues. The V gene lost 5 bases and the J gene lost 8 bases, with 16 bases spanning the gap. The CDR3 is CAWATGRWDSPLHF. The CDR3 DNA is TGTGCCTGGGCGACAGGCCGGTGGGATTCACCCCTCCACTTT.